This T cell receptor (beta chain) comes out of a study of beta chain features in type 1 diabetes. Expressed TCRB transcripts were sequenced because the isolated RNA had all been reverse transcribed beforehand. Samples of naive, central memory and regulatory T cells yielded a mean of around 3.7 million reads. The protocol was immunoSEQ multiplex PCR, while the TCRdb copy is restricted to in-frame clones and leaves out a portion. The sample has under 450,000 clones, more than 11% seen once. This clone was counted many times. This CDR3 is 12 amino acids long. The V end lost 0 bases, the J end lost 6 bases, and 9 bases lay between the germline ends. The germline CDR1 and CDR2 sequences are GTSNPN and SVGIG (reference sequence).

This TCR came from a man younger than 40 in good health. The chain joins TRBV30 to TRBJ2-7; D ambiguous. What was sequenced was naive CD4+ T cells from blood. The CDR3 nucleotides are TGTGCCTGGAGTGTACGAGCAGGCGAGCAGTACGTC. Its protein product is CAWSVRAGEQYV.